This T cell receptor (beta chain) was recovered during a study of early T cells in non-severe SARS-CoV-2 infection. Study-wide context: Bulk RNA taken from unsorted whole blood was sequenced, leaving chains unpaired.

Unique molecular identifiers (one per individual cDNA molecule) were attached. TCRdb re-derived calls from the 5' RACE reads in MiXCR, one entry per CDR3 protein. The repertoire holds some 66,000 distinct CDR3 sequences, with approximately 9% as singletons. The V end lost 8 bases, the J end lost 5 bases, and 10 bases lay between the germline ends. CDR3 length: 11 residues. Germline CDR1 is SEHNR and CDR2 is FQNEAQ (reference sequence). The source of this sequence is an adult who was a healthcare worker with PCR-confirmed SARS-CoV-2 infection or an uninfected control (not recorded which). The chain carries TRBV7-9 and TRBJ2-7; D not certain. Sequencing input: whole blood. The CDR3 loop is CASGILDEQYF. As DNA, the CDR3 is TGTGCCAGCGGGATACTGGACGAGCAGTACTTC. The full variable domain, completed using reference TRBV7-9 and TRBJ2-7, is DTGVSQNPRHKITKRGQNVTFRCDPISEHNRLYWYRQTLGQGPEFLTYFQNEAQLEKSRLLSDRFSAERPKGSFSTLEIQRTEQGDSAMYLCASGILDEQYFGPGTRLTVT.